The rows below give T cell receptor beta chains drawn from one sample of a study of Graves' ophthalmopathy and Graves' hyperthyroidism. TCRdb ran MiXCR on the multiplex PCR reads and lists one entry per CDR3 protein. Here the sample spans approximately 500,000 distinct CDR3 sequences, 13% to 15% being singletons. Material for sequencing was blood. These receptors came from a woman in her thirties with Graves' ophthalmopathy. The CDR3 runs from the conserved cysteine through the conserved F or W. Each record gives: clone size, J gene, V gene, CDR3 protein. Rows give clone size only sometimes, using once, few, many, or a class for an expanded clone.

>few|TRBJ2-2|TRBV11-2
CASSPSSRDTGELFF
>NA|TRBJ1-2|TRBV11-2
CASSLDIRAHYGYTF
>NA|TRBJ2-7|TRBV12-3/TRBV12-4
CASSLNGDDYEQYF
>many|TRBJ1-1|TRBV6-5
CASSYDKGPGAFF
>many|TRBJ2-5|TRBV4-2
CASSQGARETQYF
>few|TRBJ2-6|TRBV3-1
CASSTSTGGLGANVLTF
>many|TRBJ1-1|TRBV15
CATSRVGTGNTEAFF
>NA|TRBJ1-5|TRBV7-9
CASSSDRSNQPQHF
>many|TRBJ1-2|TRBV10-1
CASSESTVELNYGYTF
>many|TRBJ2-5|TRBV30
CACFRAQQETQYF
>many|TRBJ2-2|TRBV2
CASSGWEHHTGELFF
>many|TRBJ2-7|TRBV2
CASSSSKGISEQYF
>many|TRBJ1-3|TRBV28
CASSLRPVRFDGNTIYF
>many|TRBJ1-2|TRBV4-1
CASSQSARAYGYTF
>many|TRBJ2-2|TRBV20-1
CSARSLGETSGRVGTGELFF
>many|TRBJ1-5|TRBV19
CASVDSGQGYQPQHF
>few|TRBJ2-7|TRBV6-2/TRBV6-3
CASRPRLATSYEQYF
>many|TRBJ2-2|TRBV19
CASSIRSGSGPGELFF
>many|TRBJ1-1|TRBV12-3/TRBV12-4
CASSLTGPAGTEAFF
>many|TRBJ1-1|TRBV6-5
CASSYRGIMNTEAFF
>many|TRBJ2-7|TRBV6-2/TRBV6-3
CASSYRGDAYEQYF
>many|TRBJ1-5|TRBV12-3/TRBV12-4
CASSLGTPWERAQHF
>many|TRBJ1-3|TRBV6-1
CASTRDRRISGNTIYF
>NA|TRBJ2-5|TRBV25-1
CASSERSDREGSETQYF
>many|TRBJ1-1|TRBV13
CASSFTRVYAFF
>NA|TRBJ2-7|TRBV5-1
CASSLARQGIYEQYF
>NA|TRBJ1-2|TRBV6-1
CASVGGYGYTF
>few|TRBJ2-2|TRBV20-1
CSARVVRPNTGELFF
>many|TRBJ1-1|TRBV20-1
CSAPTRAATEAFF
>few|TRBJ2-2|TRBV7-8
CASNPGTSGTNTGELFF
>many|TRBJ1-1|TRBV29-1
CSVEDQLNTEAFF
>few|TRBJ1-2|TRBV30
CAWKWAYGYTF
>many|TRBJ2-7|TRBV5-5
CASSLGQGYSYEQYF
>many|TRBJ2-7|TRBV27
CASSRTSGRPIYEQYF
>many|TRBJ2-5|TRBV27
CASSPSGRGRTQYF
>many|TRBJ2-7|TRBV6-5
CASSYSFSGAYYEQYF
>many|TRBJ2-5|TRBV27
CASSPRTGRETQYF
>few|TRBJ2-5|TRBV6-2/TRBV6-3
CASSSLRQLQETQYF